One T cell receptor beta chain is described in this entry. The data were taken from a study of blood T cell repertoires in COVID-19. On the study more broadly: Specimens from acute and convalescent COVID-19 originated in the United States, Italy and Spain. T cells, B-cell-depleted T cells, or PBMCs provided the cDNA or gDNA that served as material.

The authors' processing: Estimated nucleated cell counts came from reference gene primer amplification. The table came from immunoSEQ multiplex PCR; TCRdb's copy has only in-frame clones and leaves some out. D and trimming come from the DNA, and the V and J calls and clone size come from that table. Among about 250,000 clones, about four fifths were seen once, and the ten largest hold roughly 5.7%. Sequencing input: peripheral blood. The receptor comes from a man older than 75 with acute or convalescent COVID-19.

The CDR3 coding sequence is TGCAGCGTTTGGGCTAGCGGGAAAGATACGCAGTATTTT. Protein: CSVWASGKDTQYF. V usage is TRBV29-1 and J usage is TRBJ2-3; 9 nucleotides line up with TRBD2. J was trimmed by 5 bases and V by 5 bases; bases with no gene match: 5. The germline V gene has CDR1 SQVTM and CDR2 ANQGSEA. The length of the CDR3 is 13 residues.